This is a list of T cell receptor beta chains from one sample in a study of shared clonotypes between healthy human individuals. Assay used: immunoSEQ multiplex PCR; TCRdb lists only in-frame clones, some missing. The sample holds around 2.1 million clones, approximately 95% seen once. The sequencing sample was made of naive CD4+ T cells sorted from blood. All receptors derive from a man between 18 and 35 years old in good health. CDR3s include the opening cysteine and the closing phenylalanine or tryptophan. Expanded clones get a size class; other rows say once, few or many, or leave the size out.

CDR3aa: CASSSTGGMQPQHF; abundance: -; v_gene: TRBV7-2
CDR3aa: CASILDRANYGYTF; abundance: -; v_gene: TRBV6-1
CDR3aa: CASSLSNINTEAFF; abundance: once; v_gene: TRBV7-9
CDR3aa: CASSRGLLPGELFF; abundance: -; v_gene: TRBV5-4
CDR3aa: CASRRSTNEKLFF; abundance: -; v_gene: TRBV6-5
CDR3aa: CASSVIGVSNEKLFF; abundance: -; v_gene: TRBV5-1
CDR3aa: CASSLGLGVNLHF; abundance: -; v_gene: TRBV7-2
CDR3aa: CASSYVGSSSYNEQFF; abundance: -; v_gene: TRBV6-6
CDR3aa: CASFPYGANTEAFF; abundance: -; v_gene: TRBV19
CDR3aa: CASSIGDRGTDTQYF; abundance: once; v_gene: TRBV19
CDR3aa: CASSPTGGGLGYTF; abundance: -; v_gene: TRBV5-1
CDR3aa: CASSINGAEINYGYTF; abundance: -; v_gene: TRBV19
CDR3aa: CASSSTGQETQYF; abundance: -; v_gene: TRBV5-1
CDR3aa: CASTRDNQETQYF; abundance: once; v_gene: TRBV7-9
CDR3aa: CAGSRSTNEKLFF; abundance: -; v_gene: TRBV6-1
CDR3aa: CASSYSWEQPNITYEQYF; abundance: -; v_gene: TRBV6-8